One T cell receptor beta chain is described in this entry. J lost 6 bases, V lost 0 bases, and 3 bases had no gene match. Germline V gene data show CDR1 as WNHNN and CDR2 as SYGVQD (reference sequence). CDR3 length: 15 amino acids. This sample is drawn from a study of blood T cell repertoires in COVID-19. Whole-study context: Sources were T cells, B-cell-depleted T cells, or PBMCs; the material itself was cDNA or gDNA.

Original data processing: The assay estimated nucleated cells by amplifying reference gene primers. The repertoire was sequenced with immunoSEQ multiplex PCR; TCRdb's copy has only in-frame clones and lacks some. The V and J calls and clone size come from that table; D and trimming were worked out from the DNA. The sample holds about 180,000 clones; roughly nine tenths are singletons and the top ten take 1.5% to 2%. The J gene is TRBJ2-4, the V gene TRBV10-1; 9 bases align to TRBD1. Input material: peripheral blood. This receptor was taken from a man aged 18 to 29 who had recovered from COVID-19. The CDR3 loop is CASSESGTGRNIQYF. The DNA of the CDR3 is TGCGCCAGCAGTGAGTCGGGGACAGGGAGAAACATTCAGTACTTC.